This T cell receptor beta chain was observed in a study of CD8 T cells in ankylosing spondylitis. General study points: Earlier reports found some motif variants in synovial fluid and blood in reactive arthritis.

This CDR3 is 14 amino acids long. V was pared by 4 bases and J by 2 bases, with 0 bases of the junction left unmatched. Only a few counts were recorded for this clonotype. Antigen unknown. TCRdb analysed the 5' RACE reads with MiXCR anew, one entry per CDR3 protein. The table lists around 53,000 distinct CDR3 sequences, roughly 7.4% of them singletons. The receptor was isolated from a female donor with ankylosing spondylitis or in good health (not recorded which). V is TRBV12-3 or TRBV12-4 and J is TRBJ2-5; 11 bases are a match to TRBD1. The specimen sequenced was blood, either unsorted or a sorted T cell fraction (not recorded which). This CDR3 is CASSWDRGQETQYF. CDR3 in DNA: TGTGCCAGCAGTTGGGACAGGGGGCAAGAGACCCAGTACTTC.